This TCR beta chain was found in a study of blood T cells in healthy people across ages. Germline loops: CDR1 SQVTM, CDR2 ANQGSEA. The CDR3 has 13 residues. Trimming removed 6 bases at V and 0 bases at J, with 11 bases between. As concerns this clonotype: Antigen unknown.

Researchers isolated at least 7 million PBMCs per sample. Regarding the study as a whole: Changes in expanded clonotypes were possibly confounded, as the CMV status of donors was unknown. From one million sequenced T cells, diversity estimates were lower bounds. Across samples, TCR beta diversity tracked strongly with naive T cell percentage.

Together with a sample-barcoded 5' primer, a J-beta primer mix was included in a second PCR lasting about 6 to 11 cycles. TCRdb itself ran the 5' RACE reads through MiXCR, one entry per CDR3 protein. The table records around 1,500,000 distinct CDR3 sequences, about 43% of them present only once. The receptor comes from a woman in her late teens or twenties in good health. The chain recombines TRBV29-1 with TRBJ1-1; no clear D gene. The sample was blood. This CDR3 is CSVRGQMNTEAFF. CDR3 in DNA: TGCAGCGTCCGGGGTCAGATGAACACTGAAGCTTTCTTT.